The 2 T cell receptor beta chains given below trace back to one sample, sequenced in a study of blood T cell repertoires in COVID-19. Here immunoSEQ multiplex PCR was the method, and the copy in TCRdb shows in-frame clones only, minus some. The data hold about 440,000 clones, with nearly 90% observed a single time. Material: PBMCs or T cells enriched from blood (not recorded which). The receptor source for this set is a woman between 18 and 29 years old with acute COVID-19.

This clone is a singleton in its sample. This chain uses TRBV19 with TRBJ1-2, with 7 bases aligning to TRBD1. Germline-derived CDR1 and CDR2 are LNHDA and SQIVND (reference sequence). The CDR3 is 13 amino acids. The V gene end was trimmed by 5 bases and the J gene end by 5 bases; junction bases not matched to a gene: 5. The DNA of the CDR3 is TGTGCCAGTAGTTCCACGACAGGGTATGGCTACACCTTC. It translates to CASSSTTGYGYTF.

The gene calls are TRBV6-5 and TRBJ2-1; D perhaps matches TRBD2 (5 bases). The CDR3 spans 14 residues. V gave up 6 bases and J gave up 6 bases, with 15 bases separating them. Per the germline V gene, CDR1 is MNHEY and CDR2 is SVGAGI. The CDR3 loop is CASSPRGARNEQFF. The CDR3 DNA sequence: TGTGCCAGCAGCCCCCGGGGAGCTCGCAATGAGCAGTTCTTC.